This entry concerns a single TCR beta chain. The germline CDR1 and CDR2 sequences are MNHEY and SVGEGT. The CDR3 has 11 residues. The ends were cut back, 6 bases at V and 11 bases at J, with 11 bases in the middle. The sample originates from a study of blood T cell repertoires in COVID-19. As for the study in general: Donors in the United States, Italy and Spain gave samples during acute or convalescent COVID-19. T cells, B-cell-depleted T cells, or PBMCs provided the cDNA or gDNA that served as material.

The authors' processing: The assay estimated nucleated cells by amplifying reference gene primers. Some clones are missing from TCRdb's copy, which holds only in-frame ones; the method was immunoSEQ multiplex PCR. Clone size and V and J calls were adopted from that table, with D and trimming inferred from the DNA. The table has 55,000 to 65,000 clones, over 75% seen once; the top ten hold 14%. The sequenced sample was peripheral blood. The rearrangement links TRBV6-2 or TRBV6-3 to TRBJ1-5, with D unresolved. This clonotype was sampled from a woman aged 55-75 years with active COVID-19. CDR3 in amino acids: CASSPPGAQHF. DNA for the CDR3: TGTGCCAGCAGCCCTCCCGGGGCCCAGCATTTT.